This is a list of T cell receptor beta chains from one sample in a study of T cells after yellow fever vaccination. A single record per CDR3 protein comes from TCRdb applying MiXCR to the 5' RACE reads. This table has 400,000 to 450,000 distinct CDR3 sequences, approximately 19% appearing once. This specimen was PBMCs, taken before the yellow fever booster vaccination. Every receptor here comes from a man in his late teens or twenties who received the YFV17D yellow fever vaccine. CDR3s include the opening cysteine and the closing phenylalanine or tryptophan. D genes are given only for firm matches. Size is stated for part of the rows, as once, few or many counts, or as a class when the clone is expanded.

NA TRBV20-1 TRBD1 CSARVQGASTHEQFF
few TRBV15 NA CATSRDGNGAYEQYF
NA TRBV4-1 TRBD2 CASSHPPSGEQETQYF
few TRBV7-9 TRBD1 CASSQGDRGAKNIQYF
few TRBV9 NA CASSVAGSSSYNEQFF
NA TRBV4-2 TRBD2 CASSSPPGERGATDTQYF
few TRBV6-1 TRBD2 CASSERSGGINEQFF
NA TRBV7-9 NA CASSLLGTSTNIQYF
few TRBV9 NA CASSVEDRGQPQHF
few TRBV24-1 NA CATSDSGRGGGETQYF
NA TRBV6-5 TRBD2 CASSFTSGETDTQYF
many TRBV5-1 TRBD2 CASSPRTGTSGGAYNEQFF
NA TRBV5-1 TRBD2 CASSPQSGGGTDTQYF
NA TRBV7-8 NA CASSAISGEIYNEQFF
few TRBV9 NA CASSVEGGKLFF
NA TRBV4-2 TRBD1 CASSQRQGAGLNEQFF
NA TRBV5-1 TRBD1 CASRSGTANTEAFF
few TRBV7-2 NA CASSQSVRDTEAFF
many TRBV6-2/TRBV6-3 NA CASSYWDRESSGNTIYF
many TRBV7-2 TRBD1 CASSAGTGNQPQHF
NA TRBV10-1 NA CASSESGVPYEQYF
many TRBV4-3 NA CASSQDRWTGTEAFF
few TRBV3-2 NA CASSLPKGGVRAKLGNTEAFF
NA TRBV11-2 TRBD1 CASSLVTGGWGTNEQFF
NA TRBV13 TRBD1 CASSLLYRGLSTDTQYF
NA TRBV5-5 NA CASSLEVWDVDTQYF
few TRBV6-2/TRBV6-3 NA CASSPLIGRDYGYTF
NA TRBV5-1 NA CASSLESRGGYIDTQYF
few TRBV4-3 TRBD2 CASSQEIAGGIYNEQFF
few TRBV9 NA CASSVGGRGHNEQFF
NA TRBV4-1 NA CASSQVSTQYF
NA TRBV12-3/TRBV12-4 TRBD1 CASSLYRDSQNTGELFF
NA TRBV20-1 TRBD1 CSALEGTGAPYSNQPQHF
NA TRBV5-5 NA CASSIETLGTGELFF
NA TRBV5-1 NA CASSLSLAANTGELFF
few TRBV7-9 TRBD2 CASSARGGPYNEQFF
NA TRBV4-3 NA CASSQVWVGSYNEQFF
NA TRBV7-2 TRBD2 CASSPNSAGGARETQYF